The 30 T cell receptor beta chains listed next were all sequenced from one sample in a study of blood T cell repertoires in COVID-19. Method: immunoSEQ multiplex PCR; TCRdb's copy keeps in-frame clones and lacks some. The profile shows around 120,000 clones, 65% to 85% of them singletons. Source material: peripheral blood. The receptors here all came from a man older than 75 with active or convalescent COVID-19.

The rearrangement joins TRBV5-8 to TRBJ1-2; D is perhaps TRBD1 (5 bases). CDR1 SGHTS and CDR2 YDEGEE come from the germline V gene. The CDR3 has 13 residues. Trimming cost V 7 bases and J 4 bases, with 14 bases left between them. CDR3 DNA: TGTGCCAGCGCCCCACAGGTTCCCTATGGCTACACCTTC. Its translation is CASAPQVPYGYTF.

The chain recombines TRBV5-6 with TRBJ1-4, with TRBD1 matching 10 bases. The CDR3 consists of 16 residues. Germline loops: CDR1 SGHDT, CDR2 YYEEEE. The ends lost 1 base at V and 4 bases at J; junction bases unmatched: 4. In DNA, the CDR3 is TGTGCCAGCAGCTTGCCTGGGACAGGGGTTAATGAAAAACTGTTTTTT. This translates into CASSLPGTGVNEKLFF. The full variable domain, in which reference TRBV5-6 and TRBJ1-4 provide the parts outside the CDR3, is DAGVTQSPTHLIKTRGQQVTLRCSPKSGHDTVSWYQQALGQGPQFIFQYYEEEERQRGNFPDRFSGHQFPNYSSELNVNALLLGDSALYLCASSLPGTGVNEKLFFGSGTQLSVL.

This chain connects TRBV7-3 to TRBJ2-5; D is perhaps TRBD2 (7 bases). The CDR3 is made up of 14 amino acids. CDR1 and CDR2 from the germline V gene are SGHTA and FQGTGA. The V end lost 5 bases, the J end lost 5 bases, and 15 bases lay between the germline ends. The CDR3: CASSRGGITETQYF. CDR3 nucleotide sequence: TGTGCCAGCAGCCGCGGGGGCATTACGGAGACCCAGTACTTC.

The chain recombines TRBV2 with TRBJ2-5; 7 bases are shared with TRBD1. Germline CDR1 and CDR2: SNHLY and FYNNEI. The CDR3 extends over 13 amino acids. V lost 2 bases to trimming and J lost 3 bases; unmatched junction nucleotides: 0. The CDR3 sequence is CASSEQGEETQYF. CDR3 nucleotide sequence: TGTGCCAGCAGTGAACAGGGGGAAGAGACCCAGTACTTC. The full variable domain, its missing parts supplied by reference TRBV2 and TRBJ2-5, is EPEVTQTPSHQVTQMGQEVILRCVPISNHLYFYWYRQILGQKVEFLVSFYNNEISEKSEIFDDQFSVERPDGSNFTLKIRSTKLEDSAMYFCASSEQGEETQYFGPGTRLLVL.

The V gene is TRBV14, the J gene TRBJ2-7; tentatively, D is TRBD1 (6 bases). V was trimmed by 6 bases and J by 3 bases, leaving 21 bases between them. CDR3 length: 16 amino acids. Germline values: CDR1 SGHDN, CDR2 FVKESK. The CDR3 region has the DNA TGTGCCAGCAGTCTACTACCCGGGACAACGTACTACGAGCAGTACTTC. Residues: CASSLLPGTTYYEQYF.

V usage is TRBV5-1 and J usage is TRBJ2-7, with TRBD1 matching over 9 bases. The CDR3 sequence is 15 residues long. Trimming removed 4 bases from V and 5 bases from J; junction bases left unmatched: 10. Germline V gene data show CDR1 as SGHRS and CDR2 as YFSETQ. The CDR3 protein is CASSQGQGRLNEQYF. Written as DNA, the CDR3 is TGCGCCAGCAGCCAAGGACAGGGGAGGTTGAACGAGCAGTACTTC.

On this clone itself: The same CDR3 also results from other DNA sequences found in this sample. The chain uses TRBV5-6 and TRBJ1-1, with unresolved D. The CDR3 contains 12 residues. The germline V and J ends were trimmed by 4 bases and 4 bases, with 8 bases remaining between them. CDR1 is SGHDT and CDR2 is YYEEEE in the germline V gene. The CDR3 spells CASSLRGTEAFF. CDR3 nucleotide sequence: TGTGCCAGCAGCCTCCGGGGCACTGAAGCTTTCTTT. The full variable domain, with the rest looked up from reference TRBV5-6 and TRBJ1-1, is DAGVTQSPTHLIKTRGQQVTLRCSPKSGHDTVSWYQQALGQGPQFIFQYYEEEERQRGNFPDRFSGHQFPNYSSELNVNALLLGDSALYLCASSLRGTEAFFGQGTRLTVV.

V usage is TRBV6-2 or TRBV6-3 and J usage is TRBJ1-4; D unclear. The CDR3 contains 12 residues. The V end was cut by 4 bases, the J end by 7 bases, with 7 bases between. Germline V lookup: CDR1 MNHEY, CDR2 SVGEGT. CDR3: CASSWSFEKLFF. CDR3 coding DNA: TGTGCCAGCAGTTGGAGCTTTGAAAAACTGTTTTTT.

The chain is built from TRBV21-1 and TRBJ2-1; the table names TRBD2, a call not compared with the DNA. TRBV21-1 is labeled a pseudogene. The CDR3 length is 15 residues. CDR3 residues: CASKSSGGPKNEQFF. The DNA of the CDR3 is TGTGCCAGCAAGAGCTCGGGGGGGCCGAAAAATGAGCAGTTCTTC.

This chain links TRBV7-9 with TRBJ1-4, with D hard to call. V was clipped by 5 bases and J by 7 bases, with 17 bases between them. The germline CDR1 and CDR2 sequences are SEHNR and FQNEAQ (reference sequence). CDR3 length equals 15 residues. CDR3 in amino acids: CASSLPGTSTEKLFF. The CDR3 DNA is TGTGCCAGCAGCCTTCCGGGAACTTCTACTGAAAAACTGTTTTTT.

The V call is TRBV5-1, the J call TRBJ1-1; tentatively, D is TRBD1 (5 bases). CDR1 and CDR2 (germline): SGHRS, YFSETQ. The CDR3 is 14 residues long. V was shortened by 3 bases and J by 4 bases, with 13 bases between the two germline ends. This chain's CDR3 is CASSSAGRGTEAFF. CDR3 nucleotides: TGCGCCAGCAGCTCAGCCGGGAGGGGCACTGAAGCTTTCTTT.

This clone was observed a single time. The gene calls are TRBV6-6 and TRBJ2-3; D remains unclear. Trimming took 5 bases from V and 0 from J, leaving 12 bases between them. The germline V gene encodes CDR1 MNHNY and CDR2 SVGAGI (reference sequence). This CDR3 has 15 amino acids. The chain's CDR3 is CASSTQESSTDTQYF. CDR3 nucleotides: TGTGCCAGCAGTACCCAAGAGAGTAGCACAGATACGCAGTATTTT.

V is TRBV29-1 and J is TRBJ1-3, with D unresolved. This CDR3 is 14 amino acids long. CDR1 SQVTM and CDR2 ANQGSEA come from the germline V gene. Trimming removed 4 bases from V and 0 bases from J, with 10 bases in between. CDR3 coding DNA: TGCAGCGTTGGGTTCAGTGACTCTGGAAACACCATATATTTT. This gives the protein CSVGFSDSGNTIYF.

V gene TRBV19 combines with J gene TRBJ2-1; 7 bases agree with TRBD2. Germline-derived CDR1 and CDR2 are LNHDA and SQIVND (reference sequence). Trimming took 7 bases from V and 3 from J; bases not matched to a gene: 6. The CDR3 is 14 residues long. The CDR3 bases are TGTGCCAGTATGGACGGGGGGATCTACAATGAGCAGTTCTTC. It yields the protein CASMDGGIYNEQFF.

Comments on this clone: In the same sample, other DNA sequences code for this CDR3. The V call is TRBV5-1, the J call TRBJ2-5; TRBD1 matches at 8 bases. The CDR3 is 15 amino acids. V lost 0 bases to trimming and J lost 4 bases; unmatched junction nucleotides: 5. Germline-derived CDR1 and CDR2 are SGHRS and YFSETQ. The CDR3 region has the DNA TGCGCCAGCAGCTTGGTTGGACAGGGTGGAGAGACCCAGTACTTC. As protein: CASSLVGQGGETQYF.

In DNA form, the CDR3 reads TGTGCCAGCAGTTTACCAGGGAGGGCTGAGCAGTTCTTC. This gives the protein CASSLPGRAEQFF. The rearrangement joins TRBV28 to TRBJ2-1, with TRBD2 matching 7 bases. The ends lost 2 bases at V and 9 bases at J; junction bases unmatched: 4. The CDR3 consists of 13 residues. Germline V gene data show CDR1 as MDHEN and CDR2 as SYDVKM.

V is TRBV4-3 and J is TRBJ1-2; D possibly corresponds to TRBD1 (6 bases). CDR3 length equals 14 residues. The V gene's germline CDR1 is LGHNA and CDR2 YSLEER. V gave up 3 bases and J gave up 8 bases, with 16 bases separating them. CDR3 nucleotides: TGCGCCAGCAGCCAGTTACAGGGTAGTGGCGGCTACACCTTC. This encodes CASSQLQGSGGYTF.

This clone turned up a few times. This chain links TRBV7-2 with TRBJ1-6; D is uncertain. This CDR3 is built from 12 residues. CDR1 is SGHTA and CDR2 is FQGNSA in the germline V gene. The V end lost 1 base, the J end lost 13 bases, and 8 bases lay between the germline ends. DNA for the CDR3: TGTGCCAGCAGCTTAGAACGGGGTCCCCTCCACTTT. Translated, it gives CASSLERGPLHF.

This clone was found a few times. The chain recombines TRBV28 with TRBJ2-3; TRBD2 matches at 10 bases. Germline V gene data show CDR1 as MDHEN and CDR2 as SYDVKM. The CDR3 has 15 residues. The V gene end was trimmed by 2 bases and the J gene end by 6 bases; junction bases not matched to a gene: 5. The CDR3 loop is CASSLLAGAQDTQYF. CDR3 bases: TGTGCCAGCAGTTTACTAGCGGGGGCGCAGGATACGCAGTATTTT.

The chain employs TRBV19 and TRBJ2-7; 10 nucleotides line up with TRBD1. The CDR3 runs 15 residues. Germline loops: CDR1 LNHDA, CDR2 SQIVND (reference sequence). J gave up 3 bases and V 3 bases, and 5 bases lay outside the gene matches. CDR3 bases: TGTGCCAGTAGTATGCGCAGGACAGGGGGCTACGAGCAGTACTTC. Translation gives CASSMRRTGGYEQYF. The full variable domain, in which reference TRBV19 and TRBJ2-7 provide the parts outside the CDR3, is DGGITQSPKYLFRKEGQNVTLSCEQNLNHDAMYWYRQDPGQGLRLIYYSQIVNDFQKGDIAEGYSVSREKKESFPLTVTSAQKNPTAFYLCASSMRRTGGYEQYFGPGTRLTVT.

The chain joins TRBV9 to TRBJ1-2, with 7 bases matching TRBD1. Trimming at V came to 0 bases and at J to 4 bases, leaving 3 bases not matched to a gene. Germline CDR1 reads SGDLS; CDR2 reads YYNGEE. The CDR3 length is 14 residues. The CDR3 DNA sequence: TGTGCCAGCAGCGTAGAGGGGGCGGGCTATGGCTACACCTTC. Its protein product is CASSVEGAGYGYTF. Full variable domain (rest looked up from reference TRBV9 and TRBJ1-2): DSGVTQTPKHLITATGQRVTLRCSPRSGDLSVYWYQQSLDQGLQFLIQYYNGEERAKGNILERFSAQQFPDLHSELNLSSLELGDSALYFCASSVEGAGYGYTFGSGTRLTVV.

The chain is built from TRBV7-2 and TRBJ2-5; 9 bases are a match to TRBD1. CDR3 length: 17 residues. CDR1 and CDR2 from the germline V gene are SGHTA and FQGNSA. The junction had 12 bases not matched to a gene; V was cut back by 5 bases and J by 2 bases. The CDR3 DNA is TGTGCCAGCAGCGGACGAGACCGGGACAGGGCTCAAGAGACCCAGTACTTC. This encodes CASSGRDRDRAQETQYF.

The chain recombines TRBV20-1 with TRBJ2-7; D remains ambiguous. Germline V gene sequence: CDR1 DFQATT, CDR2 SNEGSKA (reference sequence). Trimming removed 1 base from V and 5 bases from J, with 6 bases in between. The CDR3 has 11 residues. CDR3 sequence: CSARAGNEQYF. The CDR3 bases are TGCAGTGCTAGAGCGGGTAACGAGCAGTACTTC.

This clone appeared a few times. This chain uses TRBV18 with TRBJ1-4; 7 bases are a match to TRBD1. The V and J ends lost 2 bases and 4 bases, in that order; junction bases with no gene match: 4. Germline values: CDR1 KGHSH, CDR2 LQKENI. This CDR3 region has 15 residues. CDR3 bases: TGTGCCAGCTCACCAGGGACAGCGAGTAATGAAAAACTGTTTTTT. Amino acids: CASSPGTASNEKLFF.

V is TRBV5-1 and J is TRBJ2-7, with TRBD1 matching 12 bases. The CDR3 loop spans 14 amino acids. The germline V gene encodes CDR1 SGHRS and CDR2 YFSETQ. Trimming took 4 bases from V and 6 from J; bases not matched to a gene: 5. CDR3 protein: CASSPGQGAREQYF. In DNA form, the CDR3 reads TGCGCCAGCAGCCCGGGACAGGGGGCACGCGAGCAGTACTTC.

In nucleotides, the CDR3 is TGTGCCAGCAGCTTGTGGGGGGACAACACCGGGGAGCTGTTTTTT. Translating it yields CASSLWGDNTGELFF. The chain uses TRBV5-5 and TRBJ2-2, with D perhaps matching TRBD2 (6 bases). The CDR3 covers 15 residues. Between the trimmed V and J ends, which lost 1 base and 2 bases, there was a span of 9 bases. CDR1 is SGHKS, CDR2 YYEKEE, per germline (reference sequence).

The chain couples TRBV6-4 to TRBJ1-1, with D tentatively TRBD1 (6 bases). The CDR3 consists of 14 residues. Germline V gene sequence: CDR1 MRHNA, CDR2 SNTAGT. The ends were cut back, 6 bases at V and 6 bases at J, with 17 bases in the middle. The CDR3 loop reads CASSGQPGAPEAFF. CDR3 nucleotide sequence: TGTGCCAGCAGCGGACAGCCCGGGGCACCTGAAGCTTTCTTT.

V and J are TRBV5-1 and TRBJ2-1; the D is unclear. The ends were cut back, 2 bases at V and 0 bases at J, with 6 bases in the middle. This CDR3 is 14 amino acids long. Germline V lookup: CDR1 SGHRS, CDR2 YFSETQ. In DNA, the CDR3 is TGCGCCAGCAGCTTTGATAGCTCCTACAATGAGCAGTTCTTC. It specifies CASSFDSSYNEQFF.

This chain joins TRBV7-3 and TRBJ1-5; TRBD1 might be the D (6 bases). The CDR3 covers 13 residues. CDR1 and CDR2 from the germline V gene are SGHTA and FQGTGA. Trimming stripped 2 bases from V and 9 bases from J, with 11 bases between. CDR3 loop: CASSLSGDLPQHF. DNA for the CDR3: TGTGCCAGCAGCTTATCAGGGGATCTGCCCCAGCATTTT. Supplemented by reference TRBV7-3 and TRBJ1-5, the full variable domain reads GAGVSQTPSNKVTEKGKYVELRCDPISGHTALYWYRQSLGQGPEFLIYFQGTGAADDSGLPNDRFFAVRPEGSVSTLKIQRTERGDSAVYLCASSLSGDLPQHFGDGTRLSIL.

This chain joins TRBV5-1 and TRBJ1-2; D is undetermined. V shed 1 base and J shed 2 bases, with 9 bases lying between them. The germline V gene has CDR1 SGHRS and CDR2 YFSETQ. CDR3 size: 14 residues. The CDR3 bases are TGCGCCAGCAGCTTGACGACCGGGAACTATGGCTACACCTTC. Protein: CASSLTTGNYGYTF.